One sample yielded the 22 T cell receptor beta chains listed below, sequenced in a study of radiation and T cells in renal cell carcinoma. The treatment: 15 Gy SBRT to primary tumor, nephrectomy 4 weeks later. Generated by immunoSEQ multiplex PCR, the TCRdb table keeps only in-frame clones and is missing some. This sample carries under 5,000 clones, less than 75% of them seen once, and the ten largest clones take more than 35%. The source material was tumor tissue, sampled from a patient whose treatment included radiotherapy and nephrectomy. These receptors were obtained from a woman aged 60-70 years with renal cell carcinoma.

As DNA, the CDR3 is TGCGCCAGCAGCCAAGAGGGACTTTACACAGATACGCAGTATTTT. Protein sequence: CASSQEGLYTDTQYF. This chain links TRBV4-3 with TRBJ2-3; weak D call: TRBD2 (6 bases). This CDR3 contains 15 residues. Germline V gives CDR1 LGHNA, CDR2 YSLEER. The V gene lost 0 bases and the J gene lost 2 bases, with 9 bases spanning the gap.

The chain combines TRBV6-1 with TRBJ1-5; D gene uncertain. Trimming left V 1 base short and J 0 bases short, with 7 bases between. The CDR3 contains 15 residues. The germline V gene encodes CDR1 MNHNS and CDR2 SASEGT. The CDR3 bases are TGTGCCAGCAGTGAAGAACTGATTAGCAATCAGCCCCAGCATTTT. Translating it yields CASSEELISNQPQHF.

The rearrangement links TRBV6-1 to TRBJ2-7; D may be TRBD2 (5 bases). This CDR3 contains 14 residues. Germline assignment: CDR1 MNHNS and CDR2 SASEGT. With 10 bases removed from V and 7 bases from J, the gap between germline ends came to 23 bases. The CDR3 region is CATVFRLAGGEQYF. In nucleotides, the CDR3 is TGTGCCACCGTTTTCCGGCTAGCCGGTGGGGAGCAGTACTTC.

This clone appeared a single time. The chain couples TRBV5-1 to TRBJ2-6; D is perhaps TRBD2 (6 bases). Germline V CDR1 and CDR2: SGHRS, YFSETQ. The CDR3 runs to 17 residues. V lost 4 bases and J 0 bases, leaving 14 bases between the germline ends. The DNA of the CDR3 is TGCGCCAGCAGCCTCCAGGAGGGCCCCTCTGGGGCCAACGTCCTGACTTTC. It translates to CASSLQEGPSGANVLTF.

This clone was observed once. The chain employs TRBV6-1 and TRBJ1-1; D gene ambiguous. V was clipped by 7 bases and J by 1 base, with 13 bases between them. The CDR3 is 14 residues long. In germline, CDR1 is MNHNS, CDR2 SASEGT. The CDR3 DNA follows: TGTGCCAGCACTCCTGGAGGCGGGAACACTGAAGCTTTCTTT. This translates into CASTPGGGNTEAFF.

The chain recombines TRBV7-9 with TRBJ1-6; D is ambiguous. CDR3 length: 13 residues. Trimming took 5 bases from V and 5 from J, leaving 7 bases between them. CDR1 is SEHNR and CDR2 is FQNEAQ in the germline V gene (reference sequence). The CDR3 spells CASSGSNNSPLHF. The CDR3 coding sequence is TGTGCCAGCAGCGGTTCTAATAATTCACCCCTCCACTTT.

There are a few counts of this clone. The chain links TRBV11-1 to TRBJ2-1; D unclear. The CDR3 spans 14 residues. Germline CDR1 reads SGHAT; CDR2 reads FQDESV (reference sequence). V was cut by 1 base and J by 10 bases, with 14 bases left in between. The CDR3 bases are TGTGCCAGCAGCTTAGGAGACCCCAGGTTCGAGCAGTTCTTC. It encodes CASSLGDPRFEQFF.

The V call is TRBV19, the J call TRBJ2-2, with D perhaps being TRBD1 or TRBD2 (6 bases each). Germline V lookup: CDR1 LNHDA, CDR2 SQIVND (reference sequence). V lost 4 bases to trimming and J lost 0 bases, with 9 bases between them. This CDR3 contains 15 residues. The CDR3 nucleotides are TGTGCCAGTAGTAGGGGGGCTCCGAACACCGGGGAGCTGTTTTTT. This gives the protein CASSRGAPNTGELFF.

The chain couples TRBV19 to TRBJ2-7; D might be TRBD1 or TRBD2, each matching 5 bases. The CDR3 is 15 residues long. Germline CDR1 reads LNHDA; CDR2 reads SQIVND (reference sequence). The ends were cut back, 4 bases at V and 0 bases at J, with 13 bases in the middle. CDR3 in DNA: TGTGCCAGTAGTACCCTAGACAGCGGCTCCTACGAGCAGTACTTC. The encoded protein is CASSTLDSGSYEQYF.

In its sample, this clone is large. The V and J genes are TRBV19 and TRBJ1-1; no clear D gene. Germline V gene sequence: CDR1 LNHDA, CDR2 SQIVND (reference sequence). This CDR3 region has 12 residues. The V end was cut by 6 bases, the J end by 7 bases, with 12 bases between. The CDR3 protein is CASRERYGEAFF. Here the CDR3 DNA reads TGTGCCAGTAGGGAGAGGTACGGTGAAGCTTTCTTT.

V is TRBV11-1 and J is TRBJ2-7; 9 bases map to TRBD1. CDR3 size: 15 residues. With 5 bases clipped from V and 3 bases from J, the junction kept 8 bases outside the gene matches. Germline V gives CDR1 SGHAT, CDR2 FQDESV (reference sequence). The CDR3 loop reads CASSAPDRGSYEQYF. In DNA form, the CDR3 reads TGTGCCAGCAGCGCACCGGACAGGGGAAGCTACGAGCAGTACTTC.

The chain recombines TRBV29-1 with TRBJ2-2, with TRBD2 matching over 8 bases. Germline V CDR1 and CDR2: SQVTM, ANQGSEA. The V gene end was trimmed by 3 bases and the J gene end by 2 bases; junction bases not matched to a gene: 8. The CDR3 is 16 residues long. The CDR3 DNA reads TGCAGCGTTGAGTTAAGACTAGCGAGAAACACCGGGGAGCTGTTTTTT. This encodes CSVELRLARNTGELFF.

This chain links TRBV27 with TRBJ2-1, with TRBD1 as a possible D gene (5 bases). Trimming stripped 5 bases from V and 9 bases from J, with 11 bases between. Germline V CDR1 and CDR2: MNHEY, SMNVEV (reference sequence). The CDR3 has 12 residues. The chain's CDR3 is CASSPQGPEQFF. CDR3 bases: TGTGCCAGCAGTCCGCAGGGTCCTGAGCAGTTCTTC.

V and J are TRBV13 and TRBJ1-4; TRBD1 matches 7 bases. V lost 4 bases to trimming and J lost 2 bases; unmatched junction nucleotides: 7. From germline, CDR1 is PRHDT and CDR2 FYEKMQ (reference sequence). This CDR3 spans 16 amino acids. The CDR3 nucleotides read TGTGCCAGCAGCTCGACAGGGTCCGGGACTAATGAAAAACTGTTTTTT. It translates to CASSSTGSGTNEKLFF.

V gene TRBV30 combines with J gene TRBJ1-4; TRBD1 matches at 9 bases. This CDR3 has 14 residues. CDR1 is GTSNPN and CDR2 is SVGIG in the germline V gene (reference sequence). Trimming took 4 bases from V and 7 from J; bases not matched to a gene: 7. The CDR3 sequence is CAWKPGTGSEKLFF. The CDR3 coding sequence is TGTGCCTGGAAACCTGGGACAGGGAGTGAAAAACTGTTTTTT.

In this sample, this clone turned up a few times. The J gene is TRBJ1-5, the V gene TRBV6-5, with D possibly being TRBD1 (5 bases). The CDR3 consists of 14 residues. Per germline, CDR1 MNHEY and CDR2 SVGAGI. V lost 5 bases and J lost 7, with 15 bases in between. In DNA form, the CDR3 reads TGTGCCAGCAGTCCACTGGGGGGGAACCAGCCCCAGCATTTT. This gives the protein CASSPLGGNQPQHF.

The rearrangement uses TRBV9 and TRBJ1-3; D unclear. V was trimmed by 4 bases and J by 0 bases, leaving 8 bases between them. There are 14 residues in the CDR3. Germline assignment: CDR1 SGDLS and CDR2 YYNGEE. The CDR3 loop is CASSPSGSGNTIYF. The DNA for the CDR3 is TGTGCCAGCAGCCCATCGGGCTCTGGAAACACCATATATTTT.

In DNA, the CDR3 is TGTGCCAGCACCCGAAACGGGGGGTTACATGGCTACACCTTC. Translation: CASTRNGGLHGYTF. This chain connects TRBV6-1 to TRBJ1-2; TRBD1 is a possible D gene (5 bases). The germline V and J ends were trimmed by 7 bases and 6 bases, with 18 bases remaining between them. Germline-derived CDR1 and CDR2 are MNHNS and SASEGT. The CDR3 is 14 amino acids.

This clone is labeled medium-sized. The rearrangement joins TRBV29-1 to TRBJ2-1, with D hard to call. Trimming removed 4 bases at V and 6 bases at J, with 4 bases between. Germline CDR1 reads SQVTM; CDR2 reads ANQGSEA. This CDR3 is built from 10 residues. DNA of the CDR3: TGCAGCGTTGCTGGCAATGAGCAGTTCTTC. It translates to CSVAGNEQFF.

The rearrangement joins TRBV5-6 to TRBJ2-2, with 12 bases that match TRBD2. CDR1 and CDR2 from the germline V gene are SGHDT and YYEEEE. This CDR3 is 19 amino acids long. V lost 4 bases and J lost 3; bases outside the gene matches: 13. This chain's CDR3 is CASSVPLAGGPSDTGELFF. The CDR3 region has the DNA TGTGCCAGCAGCGTGCCTCTAGCGGGAGGGCCAAGTGACACCGGGGAGCTGTTTTTT.

The chain joins TRBV11-2 to TRBJ1-5; D is unresolved. The length of the CDR3 is 13 residues. Trimming removed 5 bases from V and 4 bases from J, with 9 bases in between. The germline CDR1 and CDR2 sequences are SGHAT and FQNNGV. CDR3 residues: CASSLSPNQPQHF. CDR3 nucleotide sequence: TGTGCCAGCAGCCTCTCTCCGAATCAGCCCCAGCATTTT.

V is TRBV4-1 and J is TRBJ2-7; possible D gene TRBD2, 6 bases. The V and J ends lost 4 bases and 0 bases respectively, with 16 bases between them. In germline, CDR1 is MGHRA, CDR2 YSYEKL. The CDR3 length is 16 residues. CDR3 residues: CASSRPGIGSSYEQYF. The CDR3 coding sequence is TGCGCCAGCAGCCGTCCGGGGATCGGGAGCTCCTACGAGCAGTACTTC.